The text below deals with one TCR beta chain. In the authors' methods: Amplification of reference gene primers provided the estimated nucleated cell counts. Profiled with immunoSEQ multiplex PCR; TCRdb holds only in-frame clones, not every one. That table gives V, J and clone size, and the DNA gave D and trimming. The sample contains about 160,000 clones, roughly four fifths of which appear only once. The source of the sample is a study of blood T cell repertoires in COVID-19. For the study at large: The United States, Italy and Spain supplied acute and convalescent COVID-19 samples. T cells, B-cell-depleted T cells, or PBMCs provided the cDNA or gDNA that served as material.

Per the germline V gene, CDR1 is SGHNT and CDR2 is YYREEE (reference sequence). The V gene end was trimmed by 4 bases and the J gene end by 5 bases; junction bases not matched to a gene: 9. This CDR3 is 15 amino acids long. Sequencing was performed on peripheral blood. This clonotype was obtained from a human donor with acute or convalescent COVID-19. The donor label of this sample is uncertain. The chain recombines TRBV5-4 with TRBJ2-7; 10 bases are a match to TRBD1. CDR3 loop: CASSPRDRGGHEQYF. The CDR3 nucleotides are TGTGCCAGCAGCCCCCGGGACAGGGGAGGCCACGAGCAGTACTTC.